The following is a T cell receptor beta chain sequence with its context. What it recognizes is unknown. This sample stems from a study of cytomegalovirus exposure and HLA in healthy donors. General study points: Relative to equally common others, HLA-associated TCR beta chains showed greater clonal expansion in a later analysis. Both high specificity and high sensitivity reportedly marked the classifier's diagnosis of cytomegalovirus status.

CDR1 SEHNR and CDR2 FQNEAQ come from the germline V gene (reference sequence). This CDR3 is 15 amino acids long. The V segment lost 5 bases and the J segment 2 bases; nucleotides outside the gene matches: 6. With 60 Vbeta and 13 Jbeta primers, the PCR was carried out. Produced via immunoSEQ multiplex PCR; TCRdb's table is partial and in-frame only. This table has around 90,000 clones, approximately 68% appearing once. Sequenced input: PBMCs. This chain joins TRBV7-9 and TRBJ2-5; 9 nucleotides align to TRBD2. The receptor comes from a woman aged 45-65 years in good health and CMV-seropositive. This CDR3 is CASSRLAEIQETQYF. As DNA, the CDR3 is TGTGCCAGCAGCCGACTAGCGGAGATACAAGAGACCCAGTACTTC.